The subject of this entry is one T cell receptor (beta chain). The data were taken from a study of blood T cell repertoires in COVID-19. Losses at the gene ends were 0 bases for V and 6 bases for J; bases not matched to a gene: 8. Germline V gene sequence: CDR1 LNHNV, CDR2 YYDKDF (reference sequence). The CDR3 contains 16 residues. Some clones are missing from TCRdb's copy, which holds only in-frame ones; the method was immunoSEQ multiplex PCR. The table shows 35,000 to 55,000 clones, with nearly 90% occurring only once. Material for sequencing was peripheral blood. The genes are TRBV15 and TRBJ2-3; 8 nucleotides match TRBD2. This clonotype was obtained from a man in his 70s with active COVID-19. CDR3 region: CATSREGGGGSDTQYF. The CDR3 region has the DNA TGTGCCACCAGCAGAGAGGGAGGCGGGGGGAGTGATACGCAGTATTTT.